Presented here are 9 T cell receptor beta chains from one specimen sequenced in a study of cytomegalovirus exposure and HLA in healthy donors. PCR was performed using 60 Vbeta and 13 Jbeta primers. Repertoires were generated with immunoSEQ multiplex PCR, while TCRdb's copy carries only in-frame clones and drops some. The sample holds approximately 86,000 clones, around 85% seen once. Specimen: PBMCs. The origin of the receptors is a middle-aged man in good health and CMV-seropositive.

The chain is built from TRBV4-2 and TRBJ2-3; 14 bases are a match to TRBD2. V lost 2 bases to trimming and J lost 6 bases; unmatched junction nucleotides: 4. The germline V gene encodes CDR1 LGHNA and CDR2 YNFKEQ. The length of the CDR3 is 16 residues. Here the CDR3 DNA reads TGTGCCAGCAGCCAAAGGGGACTAGCGGGAGAGGATACGCAGTATTTT. Translation: CASSQRGLAGEDTQYF.

The gene calls are TRBV11-2 and TRBJ2-3, with D maybe TRBD2 (6 bases). CDR1 is SGHAT, CDR2 FQNNGV, per germline. V dropped 4 bases and J dropped 2 bases, with 13 bases sitting between them. This CDR3 has 15 residues. CDR3: CASSSPGGNTDTQYF. Here the CDR3 DNA reads TGTGCCAGCAGCTCCCCTGGGGGGAACACAGATACGCAGTATTTT.

The V gene is TRBV6-5, the J gene TRBJ1-4; TRBD1 might be the D (6 bases). Trimming removed 8 bases at V and 4 bases at J, with 11 bases between. The CDR3 consists of 13 residues. The germline V gene has CDR1 MNHEY and CDR2 SVGAGI. This CDR3 is CASSSRGNEKLFF. The CDR3 DNA reads as TGTGCCAGCTCGAGCAGGGGTAATGAAAAACTGTTTTTT.

The chain carries TRBV6-5 and TRBJ2-1; the match to TRBD2 covers 8 bases. The CDR3 is 15 amino acids. Germline values: CDR1 MNHEY, CDR2 SVGAGI. The ends lost 5 bases at V and 3 bases at J; junction bases unmatched: 6. This CDR3 is CASSRPGLDYNEQFF. CDR3 coding DNA: TGTGCCAGCAGTAGACCGGGACTAGACTACAATGAGCAGTTCTTC.

V gene TRBV30 combines with J gene TRBJ2-7; no clear D gene. The length of the CDR3 is 11 residues. Deletions cut 0 bases from V and 6 bases from J, with 6 bases between. Germline CDR1 reads GTSNPN; CDR2 reads SVGIG (reference sequence). CDR3 nucleotide sequence: TGTGCCTGGAGTGTACGTAGCGAGCAGTACTTC. It codes for CAWSVRSEQYF.

This chain connects TRBV25-1 to TRBJ2-7, with 7 bases fitting TRBD1. CDR1 and CDR2 from the germline V gene are MGHDK and SYGVNS. Trimming cost V 1 base and J 3 bases; bases outside gene matches: 3. There are 14 residues in the CDR3. DNA for the CDR3: TGTGCCAGCAGTGAATGGGGACAGTACTACGAGCAGTACTTC. Amino acids: CASSEWGQYYEQYF.

This clone showed up just once. The chain employs TRBV6-6 and TRBJ1-4; D is unclear. The V end was cut by 4 bases, the J end by 5 bases, with 8 bases between. The CDR3 covers 13 residues. Looked up from germline, CDR1 is MNHNY and CDR2 is SVGAGI (reference sequence). DNA for the CDR3: TGTGCCAGCAGTTCGCACATGAATGAAAAACTGTTTTTT. Translating gives CASSSHMNEKLFF.

The chain joins TRBV18 to TRBJ2-3, with 9 positions matching TRBD2. V shed 5 bases, J shed 5 bases, and the junction held 5 bases outside the gene matches. CDR1 is KGHSH and CDR2 is LQKENI in the germline V gene. The CDR3 spans 14 residues. DNA of the CDR3: TGTGCCAGCTCATATGCTAGCGGGAAAGATACGCAGTATTTT. Protein product: CASSYASGKDTQYF.

This chain uses TRBV19 with TRBJ1-2; 8 bases align to TRBD1. The J segment lost 8 bases and the V segment lost 6 bases, leaving 11 bases of the junction unmatched. The V gene's germline CDR1 is LNHDA and CDR2 SQIVND (reference sequence). The CDR3 runs to 14 residues. CDR3 in DNA: TGTGCCAGTAGCGAATCGGGACAGGCCATCGGCTACACCTTC. Its translation: CASSESGQAIGYTF.